A single sample is the source of the 16 T cell receptor beta chains below, sequenced in a study of cytomegalovirus exposure and HLA in healthy donors. Sequencing used immunoSEQ multiplex PCR; TCRdb keeps in-frame clones, though not all of them. Of 250,000 or so clones detected, around nine tenths appear once; the ten largest clones hold 2.5% to 3%. The sample comprised PBMCs. The receptors were gathered from a man between 18 and 35 years old in good health and CMV-seronegative.

This sequence joins TRBV18 and TRBJ2-3, with 8 nucleotides matching TRBD1. The CDR3 sequence is 16 residues long. The V and J ends lost 3 bases and 3 bases, in that order; junction bases with no gene match: 8. Per the germline V gene, CDR1 is KGHSH and CDR2 is LQKENI. The CDR3 sequence: CASSPRGQGGTDTQYF. The CDR3 DNA reads TGTGCCAGCTCACCCCGAGGACAGGGTGGAACAGATACGCAGTATTTT.

The chain carries TRBV7-6 and TRBJ2-1; D might be TRBD2 (6 bases). The CDR3 has 17 residues. Germline values: CDR1 SGHVS, CDR2 FNYEAQ. The V end lost 0 bases, the J end lost 4 bases, and 16 bases lay between the germline ends. CDR3 region: CASSLAALGRDYNEQFF. The CDR3 DNA sequence: TGTGCCAGCAGCTTAGCGGCCCTGGGGCGGGATTACAATGAGCAGTTCTTC. Filled out from reference TRBV7-6 and TRBJ2-1, the complete variable domain reads GAGVSQSPRYKVTKRGQDVALRCDPISGHVSLYWYRQALGQGPEFLTYFNYEAQQDKSGLPNDRFSAERPEGSISTLTIQRTEQRDSAMYRCASSLAALGRDYNEQFFGPGTRLTVL.

This clone has a single count. The gene calls are TRBV19 and TRBJ2-1; 8 bases fit TRBD1. This CDR3 is 13 amino acids long. The ends lost 5 bases at V and 9 bases at J; junction bases unmatched: 6. Looked up from germline, CDR1 is LNHDA and CDR2 is SQIVND (reference sequence). Here the CDR3 reads CASSAQGASEQFF. The CDR3 DNA sequence: TGTGCCAGTAGTGCTCAGGGGGCGTCTGAGCAGTTCTTC.

This sequence joins TRBV2 and TRBJ2-1, with TRBD1 matching over 7 bases. The CDR3 totals 15 residues. Germline lookup yields CDR1 SNHLY and CDR2 FYNNEI. V gave up 4 bases and J gave up 2 bases; unmatched junction bases: 5. CDR3 DNA sequence: TGTGCCAGCAGTGTGACAGGGTCGACCTACAATGAGCAGTTCTTC. It codes for CASSVTGSTYNEQFF.

This chain joins TRBV6-1 and TRBJ2-5; no clear D gene. CDR1 MNHNS and CDR2 SASEGT come from the germline V gene. This CDR3 has 13 amino acids. V was pared by 8 bases and J by 4 bases, with 14 bases between. CDR3 in amino acids: CASYSLLRETQYF. The CDR3 DNA follows: TGTGCCAGCTACTCACTACTTCGAGAGACCCAGTACTTC.

This chain joins TRBV5-1 and TRBJ2-5; 8 nucleotides match TRBD1. Germline assignment: CDR1 SGHRS and CDR2 YFSETQ. The CDR3 is 15 amino acids. Trimming cost V 7 bases and J 3 bases; bases outside gene matches: 11. The CDR3 DNA reads TGCGCCAGCTACGAAACCGGGACAGGAAAAGAGACCCAGTACTTC. This gives the protein CASYETGTGKETQYF. The entire variable domain, with the rest obtained from reference TRBV5-1 and TRBJ2-5, is as follows: KAGVTQTPRYLIKTRGQQVTLSCSPISGHRSVSWYQQTPGQGLQFLFEYFSETQRNKGNFPGRFSGRQFSNSRSEMNVSTLELGDSALYLCASYETGTGKETQYFGPGTRLLVL.

The chain links TRBV4-1 to TRBJ1-1; D is unresolved. The germline gives CDR1 MGHRA, CDR2 YSYEKL. V was cut by 1 base and J by 0 bases, with 12 bases left in between. The length of the CDR3 is 16 residues. DNA for the CDR3: TGCGCCAGCAGCCAAGTTCTTGCGCTTATGAACACTGAAGCTTTCTTT. Its protein product is CASSQVLALMNTEAFF.

The CDR3 loop is CASSSHRDSYGYTF. Written as DNA, the CDR3 is TGTGCCAGCAGTTCTCATCGGGACAGCTATGGCTACACCTTC. This rearrangement joins TRBV6-5 to TRBJ1-2; 7 nucleotides align to TRBD1. The trim removed 4 bases at V and 4 bases at J, leaving 6 bases unmatched. The CDR3 runs 14 residues. Per germline, CDR1 MNHEY and CDR2 SVGAGI.

The V gene is TRBV7-2, the J gene TRBJ2-7; D possibly corresponds to TRBD2 (5 bases). The length of the CDR3 is 15 residues. Deletions cut 1 base from V and 6 bases from J, with 16 bases between. The V gene's germline CDR1 is SGHTA and CDR2 FQGNSA. The chain's CDR3 is CASSLGGSDSGEQYF. CDR3 nucleotides: TGTGCCAGCAGCTTAGGTGGTAGCGACTCGGGCGAGCAGTACTTC. Combining the CDR3 with reference TRBV7-2 and TRBJ2-7 gives the whole variable domain GAGVSQSPSNKVTEKGKDVELRCDPISGHTALYWYRQSLGQGLEFLIYFQGNSAPDKSGLPSDRFSAERTGGSVSTLTIQRTQQEDSAVYLCASSLGGSDSGEQYFGPGTRLTVT.

This chain joins TRBV5-1 and TRBJ2-7; no clear D gene. The germline gives CDR1 SGHRS, CDR2 YFSETQ. This CDR3 has 12 amino acids. The V end lost 3 bases, the J end lost 5 bases, and 9 bases lay between the germline ends. CDR3 amino acids: CASSSSGHEQYF. DNA of the CDR3: TGCGCCAGCAGCTCCTCAGGCCACGAGCAGTACTTC.

The chain employs TRBV9 and TRBJ2-5; the D gene is possibly TRBD2 (7 bases). V lost 0 bases, J lost 1 base, and 13 bases lay in between. Germline lookup yields CDR1 SGDLS and CDR2 YYNGEE. This CDR3 contains 16 residues. Written as DNA, the CDR3 is TGTGCCAGCAGCGTAGGAACGGGGGGCATCCAAGAGACCCAGTACTTC. Protein: CASSVGTGGIQETQYF. Drawing the rest from reference TRBV9 and TRBJ2-5, the complete variable domain is DSGVTQTPKHLITATGQRVTLRCSPRSGDLSVYWYQQSLDQGLQFLIQYYNGEERAKGNILERFSAQQFPDLHSELNLSSLELGDSALYFCASSVGTGGIQETQYFGPGTRLLVL.

The chain has TRBV9 and TRBJ2-1; TRBD2 agrees at 8 bases. V lost 4 bases and J lost 5; bases outside the gene matches: 8. Germline V gene sequence: CDR1 SGDLS, CDR2 YYNGEE. The CDR3 consists of 15 residues. The CDR3 DNA follows: TGTGCCAGCAGCTTTCGGGCGGGGGGCAACAATGAGCAGTTCTTC. Translation gives CASSFRAGGNNEQFF.

This rearrangement joins TRBV29-1 to TRBJ2-7, with D tentatively TRBD1 (6 bases). Trimming took 7 bases from V and 3 from J, leaving 13 bases between them. The CDR3 is 12 residues long. Per germline, CDR1 SQVTM and CDR2 ANQGSEA. The CDR3 sequence is CSAADRNYEQYF. The CDR3 nucleotides read TGCAGCGCTGCTGACAGGAACTACGAGCAGTACTTC.

This chain joins TRBV5-1 and TRBJ2-1; 11 nucleotides agree with TRBD2. Germline V CDR1 and CDR2: SGHRS, YFSETQ. The V and J ends lost 0 bases and 8 bases, in that order; junction bases with no gene match: 7. The CDR3 spans 16 residues. The CDR3 reads CASSLELAGAVDEQFF. CDR3 nucleotide sequence: TGCGCCAGCAGCTTGGAACTAGCGGGAGCAGTGGATGAGCAGTTCTTC.

The chain carries TRBV7-6 and TRBJ2-7; TRBD2 is a possible D gene (5 bases). This CDR3 has 14 residues. The ends were cut back, 1 base at V and 4 bases at J, with 11 bases in the middle. CDR1 is SGHVS, CDR2 FNYEAQ, per germline. CDR3 nucleotides: TGTGCCAGCAGCTTAGAGGTGGACTTATACGAGCAGTACTTC. Residues: CASSLEVDLYEQYF.

The chain employs TRBV14 and TRBJ2-5, with a tentative D call TRBD2 (6 bases). The CDR3 contains 14 residues. With 4 bases removed from V and 10 bases from J, the gap between germline ends came to 19 bases. CDR1 is SGHDN and CDR2 is FVKESK in the germline V gene. The CDR3 here is CASSRNRLDWDQYF. The CDR3 DNA sequence: TGTGCCAGCAGCCGTAACAGACTAGATTGGGACCAGTACTTC.